These T cell receptor beta chains were read from a single sample in a study of T cell repertoires in cytomegalovirus infection. TCRdb reprocessed the reads with MiXCR, giving one entry per CDR3 protein. The table has fewer than 550,000 distinct CDR3 sequences, more than 25% seen once; the top ten hold 13%. Source material: PBMCs. The receptors were sampled from a human donor in good health (CMV status not recorded). Some clones in this sample may be carry-over from other donors' samples. CDR3s include the opening cysteine and the closing phenylalanine or tryptophan. The D gene is left open where the match is weak. A clone size is listed for some rows: how often the clone was seen (once, few, many), or a class if it is expanded.

D gene	V gene	clone size	J gene	CDR3 protein	CDR3 DNA
NA	TRBV20-1	few	TRBJ1-6	CSARAVQTLTGNSPLHF	TGCAGTGCTAGAGCGGTTCAGACCTTAACCGGTAATTCACCCCTCCACTTT
TRBD2	TRBV7-9	NA	TRBJ2-5	CASSLPSGASQETQYF	TGTGCCAGCAGCTTACCTAGCGGAGCGTCCCAAGAGACCCAGTACTTC
TRBD1	TRBV12-3/TRBV12-4	NA	TRBJ1-4	CASSTDREWATNEKLFF	TGTGCCAGCAGTACCGACAGGGAATGGGCCACTAATGAAAAACTGTTTTTT
NA	TRBV6-2/TRBV6-3	few	TRBJ1-1	CASSYAGFGEAFF	TGTGCCAGCAGTTATGCCGGGTTCGGTGAAGCTTTCTTT
TRBD2	TRBV7-2	many	TRBJ2-3	CASSTRLAGGADTQYF	TGTGCCAGCAGCACCAGACTAGCGGGAGGGGCAGATACGCAGTATTTT
NA	TRBV30	NA	TRBJ1-2	CAWSVAGTHYGYTF	TGTGCCTGGAGTGTAGCAGGGACACACTATGGCTACACCTTC
NA	TRBV7-8	NA	TRBJ1-4	CASSMGSLGANEKLFF	TGTGCCAGCAGCATGGGATCTCTGGGGGCTAATGAAAAACTGTTTTTT
NA	TRBV6-2/TRBV6-3	few	TRBJ2-7	CASSRQVRWQYF	TGTGCCAGCAGTAGACAGGTACGATGGCAGTACTTC
TRBD1	TRBV7-2	NA	TRBJ1-2	CASSIQGARGYTF	TGTGCCAGCAGTATACAGGGGGCGCGTGGCTACACCTTC
TRBD1	TRBV4-1	few	TRBJ1-5	CASSPRDSQNQPQHF	TGCGCCAGCAGCCCCCGGGACAGCCAAAATCAGCCCCAGCATTTT
NA	TRBV19	NA	TRBJ1-2	CASNSDGIYGYTF	TGTGCCAGTAATTCGGACGGCATCTATGGCTACACCTTC
TRBD1	TRBV7-2	many	TRBJ1-2	CASSRGQGSYGYTF	TGTGCCAGCAGCCGAGGACAGGGGAGCTATGGCTACACCTTC
NA	TRBV7-9	few	TRBJ2-4	CASSSDIFQYF	TGTGCCAGCAGCTCGGACATCTTTCAGTACTTC
TRBD2	TRBV7-9	NA	TRBJ2-5	CASSLTSGGETQYF	TGTGCCAGCAGCTTAACCAGCGGGGGAGAGACCCAGTACTTC
TRBD2	TRBV5-1	NA	TRBJ2-3	CASSWRTSATDTQYF	TGCGCCAGCAGCTGGAGGACTAGCGCTACAGATACGCAGTATTTT
TRBD2	TRBV11-2	NA	TRBJ2-1	CASRLLAGGPEQFF	TGTGCCAGCAGATTACTAGCGGGAGGGCCTGAGCAGTTCTTC
TRBD2	TRBV20-1	NA	TRBJ2-1	CSARPTSEGYNEQFF	TGCAGTGCTCGACCGACTAGCGAGGGATACAATGAGCAGTTCTTC
NA	TRBV4-1	NA	TRBJ1-4	CASSPRQDEKLFF	TGCGCCAGCAGCCCACGACAGGATGAAAAACTGTTTTTT
TRBD2	TRBV11-2	few	TRBJ2-3	CASGAGNTDTQYF	TGTGCCAGCGGAGCGGGAAACACAGATACGCAGTATTTT
NA	TRBV7-9	many	TRBJ2-7	CASSFRLGPRTYEQYF	TGTGCCAGCAGCTTCCGTTTAGGTCCCAGAACCTACGAGCAGTACTTC
TRBD1	TRBV6-1	few	TRBJ1-1	CASRITGVGTEAFF	TGTGCCAGCAGGATAACAGGGGTTGGGACTGAAGCTTTCTTT
TRBD1	TRBV30	NA	TRBJ2-4	CAWSVAGTGANIQYF	TGTGCCTGGAGTGTCGCAGGGACAGGGGCTAACATTCAGTACTTC
NA	TRBV29-1	NA	TRBJ2-1	CSVEDKRVPYNEQFF	TGCAGCGTTGAAGATAAAAGGGTACCCTACAATGAGCAGTTCTTC
NA	TRBV19	few	TRBJ2-5	CASRPSVEAGQQETQYF	TGTGCCAGTAGACCCTCCGTTGAAGCGGGCCAGCAAGAGACCCAGTACTTC
TRBD1	TRBV25-1	NA	TRBJ1-2	CASSDTRQGRAYGYTF	TGTGCCAGCAGTGATACTAGACAGGGTAGGGCCTATGGCTACACCTTC
NA	TRBV20-1	NA	TRBJ1-3	CSARAVNTIYF	TGCAGTGCGAGGGCAGTAAACACCATATATTTT
TRBD2	TRBV28	NA	TRBJ2-2	CASSPTSGSRDGELFF	TGTGCCAGCAGCCCTACTAGCGGGAGTCGGGACGGGGAGCTGTTTTTT
NA	TRBV5-1	NA	TRBJ2-3	CASSIGRVTDTQYF	TGCGCCAGCAGCATCGGACGGGTCACAGATACGCAGTATTTT
NA	TRBV7-2	few	TRBJ2-5	CASRSANTQETQYF	TGTGCCAGCAGGTCAGCCAATACCCAAGAGACCCAGTACTTC
TRBD2	TRBV7-2	many	TRBJ2-7	CASSDSGSHEQYF	TGTGCCAGCAGCGATAGCGGGAGTCACGAGCAGTACTTC
NA	TRBV7-8	many	TRBJ2-7	CASSLVGRSSYEQYF	TGTGCCAGCAGCTTAGTAGGGCGGAGCTCCTACGAGCAGTACTTC
NA	TRBV12-5	NA	TRBJ1-1	CGAGWGRPHQERKEAFF	TGTGGCGCGGGTTGGGGCAGACCACATCAAGAGAGAAAAGAAGCTTTCTTT
NA	TRBV6-1	few	TRBJ2-7	CASSEPGPRPYEQYF	TGTGCCAGCAGTGAACCGGGACCAAGACCCTACGAGCAGTACTTC
TRBD2	TRBV7-4	many	TRBJ2-1	CASSFAASGNDNEQFF	TGTGCCAGCAGCTTTGCAGCTAGCGGAAACGACAATGAGCAGTTCTTC
TRBD2	TRBV28	NA	TRBJ2-1	CASSFPRFSFLTSGRDQVYNEQFF	TGTGCCAGCAGTTTCCCTAGGTTCTCTTTTTTGACTAGCGGGAGAGACCAGGTATACAATGAGCAGTTCTTC
NA	TRBV7-2	many	TRBJ2-2	CASSLTQGNTGELFF	TGTGCCAGCAGCTTAACACAGGGGAACACCGGGGAGCTGTTTTTT
TRBD2	TRBV29-1	few	TRBJ2-1	CSGQRTSGSPEQFF	TGCAGCGGTCAGAGGACTAGCGGGAGCCCTGAGCAGTTCTTC
NA	TRBV12-3/TRBV12-4	many	TRBJ2-2	CASSLGLPNTGELFF	TGTGCCAGCAGTTTGGGACTGCCGAACACCGGGGAGCTGTTTTTT
NA	TRBV12-3/TRBV12-4	NA	TRBJ1-2	CASTKPPANYGYTF	TGTGCCAGCACCAAGCCGCCGGCTAACTATGGCTACACCTTC
NA	TRBV6-5	NA	TRBJ2-1	CASSYCDLNSSYNEQFF	TGTGCCAGCAGTTACTGTGACTTAAATAGCTCCTACAATGAGCAGTTCTTC
NA	TRBV20-1	NA	TRBJ1-1	CSAPSVGLNTEAFF	TGCAGTGCTCCTTCTGTGGGCTTGAACACTGAAGCTTTCTTT
TRBD1	TRBV6-1	NA	TRBJ1-3	CASRWDRSLNTIYF	TGTGCCAGCAGATGGGACAGGTCCCTAAACACCATATATTTT
TRBD2	TRBV7-9	many	TRBJ2-1	CASSSGLAGVHNEQFF	TGTGCCAGCAGTTCCGGACTAGCGGGAGTGCACAATGAGCAGTTCTTC
NA	TRBV7-3	NA	TRBJ2-3	CASSSNPGYTQYF	TGTGCCAGCAGCTCGAATCCGGGATATACGCAGTATTTT
TRBD1	TRBV4-1	NA	TRBJ1-1	CASSSLEEGAVTEAFF	TGCGCCAGCAGCAGCCTGGAGGAGGGGGCGGTCACTGAAGCTTTCTTT
NA	TRBV12-3/TRBV12-4	few	TRBJ2-3	CASGTLATGTDTQYF	TGTGCCAGCGGGACGCTAGCTACGGGCACAGATACGCAGTATTTT
NA	TRBV7-2	many	TRBJ1-5	CASSSGGLEQPQHF	TGTGCCAGCAGCTCGGGGGGTCTGGAGCAGCCCCAGCATTTT
TRBD1	TRBV28	few	TRBJ1-2	CASSLRDRGDYGYTF	TGTGCCAGCAGTTTGCGGGACAGGGGGGACTATGGCTACACCTTC
TRBD2	TRBV6-2/TRBV6-3	NA	TRBJ2-5	CASSPASGQETQYF	TGTGCCAGCAGCCCAGCTAGCGGACAAGAGACCCAGTACTTC
NA	TRBV11-2	few	TRBJ1-1	CASSLATYTEAFF	TGTGCCAGCAGCTTAGCCACTTACACTGAAGCTTTCTTT
TRBD1	TRBV20-1	NA	TRBJ1-3	CSATDRVGNTIYF	TGCAGTGCAACGGACAGGGTTGGAAACACCATATATTTT
NA	TRBV6-5	NA	TRBJ2-3	CASSRWTEGTDTQYF	TGTGCCAGCAGTCGATGGACCGAGGGCACAGATACGCAGTATTTT
NA	TRBV20-1	NA	TRBJ2-7	CSARDEGRFGYEQYF	TGCAGTGCTAGAGATGAGGGGCGCTTTGGGTACGAGCAGTACTTC
NA	TRBV5-4	NA	TRBJ2-2	CASSNEPIDANTGELFF	TGTGCCAGCAGCAATGAACCAATAGACGCGAACACCGGGGAGCTGTTTTTT
NA	TRBV12-3/TRBV12-4	few	TRBJ1-1	CASSFRPSATEAFF	TGTGCCAGCAGTTTCAGGCCTTCCGCCACTGAAGCTTTCTTT
NA	TRBV7-6	NA	TRBJ1-1	CASSSGPAENTEAFF	TGTGCCAGCAGCTCCGGTCCGGCGGAGAACACTGAAGCTTTCTTT
NA	TRBV7-8	many	TRBJ2-1	CASSLAGTSYNEQFF	TGTGCCAGCAGCTTAGCCGGGACTTCTTACAATGAGCAGTTCTTC
TRBD2	TRBV7-2	few	TRBJ2-2	CASSFRTSGRAGELFF	TGTGCCAGCAGCTTCCGGACTAGCGGGAGGGCCGGGGAGCTGTTTTTT